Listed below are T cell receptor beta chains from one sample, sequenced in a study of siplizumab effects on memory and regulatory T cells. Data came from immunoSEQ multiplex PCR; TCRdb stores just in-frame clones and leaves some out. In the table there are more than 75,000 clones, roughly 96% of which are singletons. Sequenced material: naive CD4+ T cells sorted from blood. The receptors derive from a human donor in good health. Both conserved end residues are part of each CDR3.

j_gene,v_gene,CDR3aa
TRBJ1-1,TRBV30,CAWSVGIREAFF
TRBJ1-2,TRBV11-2,CASSLGFGYTF
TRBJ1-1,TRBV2,CASIRDRGNTEAFF
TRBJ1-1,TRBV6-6,CASSLLRGTEAFF
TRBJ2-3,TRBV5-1,CASSLDATQYF
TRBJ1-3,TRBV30,CAWGHWAAVSGNTIYF
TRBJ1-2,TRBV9,CASSPWDRSNYGYTF
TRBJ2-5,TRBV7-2,CASSLAPLIQETQYF
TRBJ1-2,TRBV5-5,CASSLQSGANYGYTF
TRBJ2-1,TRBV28,CASSPGTRVFEQFF
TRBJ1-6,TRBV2,CASSPRVGNSPLHF
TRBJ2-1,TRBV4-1,CASSPPNRRSVNEQFF
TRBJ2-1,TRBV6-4,CASSGRTGESYNEQFF
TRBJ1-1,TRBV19,CASSLQGGNTEAFF
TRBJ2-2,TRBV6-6,CASSAAGTANTGELFF
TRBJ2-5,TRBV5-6,CASSLRTSGTQETQYF
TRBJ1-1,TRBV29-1,CSVEDRVTEAFF
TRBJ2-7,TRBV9,CASSVGSSATYEQYF
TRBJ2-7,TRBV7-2,CASSLGGAFSYGQYF
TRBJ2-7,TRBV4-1,CASSQPTSGGYEQYF
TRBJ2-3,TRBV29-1,CSVESGLHTDTQYF
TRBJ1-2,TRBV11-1,CASSLAPGTVNYGYTF
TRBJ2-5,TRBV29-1,CSVVGSQETQYF
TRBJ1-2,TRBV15,CATSRDRGYNYGYTF
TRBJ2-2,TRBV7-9,CASSFLRGTGELFF
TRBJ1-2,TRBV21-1,CASSKQTPGLDYGYTF
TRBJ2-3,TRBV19,CASRSDGTDTQYF